The 30 T cell receptor beta chains reported below all come from one sample, sequenced in a study of CD8 T cells in Susac syndrome. RNA in amounts of roughly 0.5 to 1 ug was reverse transcribed with random hexamers. A single record per CDR3 protein comes from TCRdb applying MiXCR to the immunoSEQ multiplex PCR reads. This sample yields over 350,000 distinct CDR3 sequences, of which 75% to 90% are seen a single time; about 0.12% belongs to the top ten. The source material was CD8+ T cells from PBMCs. Receptors were obtained from a human donor with multiple sclerosis.

The rearrangement links TRBV2 to TRBJ2-3, with a possible D match to TRBD2 (6 bases). The CDR3 contains 11 residues. Germline V lookup: CDR1 SNHLY, CDR2 FYNNEI. Trimming left V 7 bases short and J 7 bases short, with 9 bases between. CDR3 sequence: CASIGDYTQYF. The CDR3 DNA reads TGTGCCAGCATCGGGGACTATACGCAGTATTTT.

The CDR3 DNA reads TGTGCCATCAGTGAGGGACCGGACAGGCCTTTGGGCGAGCAGTACTTC. Amino acid sequence: CAISEGPDRPLGEQYF. The V gene is TRBV10-3, the J gene TRBJ2-7, with 7 bases lining up with TRBD1. CDR1 is ENHRY, CDR2 SYGVKD, per germline. Unmatched junction bases numbered 13, after V lost 2 bases and J lost 6 bases. The CDR3 is made up of 16 amino acids.

The chain is built from TRBV28 and TRBJ2-5; D is undetermined. Germline assignment: CDR1 MDHEN and CDR2 SYDVKM. V dropped 3 bases and J dropped 2 bases, with 16 bases sitting between them. CDR3 length: 16 amino acids. The CDR3 sequence: CASSLETAEYQETQYF. In nucleotides, the CDR3 is TGTGCCAGCAGTTTGGAGACGGCGGAATATCAAGAGACCCAGTACTTC.

The CDR3: CASGTSGTDSGYTF. CDR3 coding DNA: TGTGCCAGCGGAACCTCCGGGACAGACTCGGGCTACACCTTC. The chain links TRBV6-1 to TRBJ1-2, with 7 bases fitting TRBD1. The CDR3 spans 14 residues. V shed 8 bases, J shed 8 bases, and the junction held 14 bases outside the gene matches. CDR1 and CDR2 (germline): MNHNS, SASEGT.

This chain links TRBV6-5 with TRBJ2-7; a weak D match, TRBD2 (6 bases). The CDR3 consists of 12 residues. CDR1 MNHEY and CDR2 SVGAGI come from the germline V gene. The ends were cut back, 2 bases at V and 12 bases at J, with 14 bases in the middle. DNA for the CDR3: TGTGCCAGCAGTTACGGGGGGAGCAGGCCGTACTTC. It encodes CASSYGGSRPYF.

The chain recombines TRBV4-2 with TRBJ2-5; TRBD2 agrees at 11 bases. After removal of 4 bases from V and 1 base from J, the junction contained 5 bases not matched to a gene. Germline CDR1 and CDR2: LGHNA and YNFKEQ. The CDR3 has 16 amino acids. The CDR3 DNA reads as TGTGCCAGCAGCCCCCATAGCGGGGGGGGCCAAGAGACCCAGTACTTC. Translated: CASSPHSGGGQETQYF.

The V gene is TRBV7-8, the J gene TRBJ2-4; D gene unclear. CDR1 SGHVS and CDR2 FQNEAQ come from the germline V gene. This CDR3 region has 14 residues. Deletions cut 2 bases from V and 5 bases from J, with 10 bases between. The CDR3 sequence is CASSLYRFENIQYF. DNA of the CDR3: TGTGCCAGCAGCTTATATAGGTTTGAAAACATTCAGTACTTC.

The chain has TRBV7-9 and TRBJ1-4; no clear D. The CDR3 length is 12 residues. V was shortened by 7 bases and J by 2 bases, with 5 bases between the two germline ends. Germline CDR1 SEHNR, CDR2 FQNEAQ (reference sequence). The CDR3 loop is CASTLTNEKLFF. DNA for the CDR3: TGTGCCAGCACCCTGACTAATGAAAAACTGTTTTTT.

Here the CDR3 reads CSARDQTAQFYEQYF. In nucleotides, the CDR3 is TGCAGTGCTAGAGATCAGACGGCTCAGTTCTACGAGCAGTACTTC. The chain links TRBV20-1 to TRBJ2-7; D remains unclear. Trimming took off 0 bases at V and 3 bases at J, with 15 bases between the two ends. The CDR3 sequence is 15 residues long. CDR1 is DFQATT, CDR2 SNEGSKA, per germline (reference sequence).

This rearrangement joins TRBV29-1 to TRBJ2-7, with a tentative D call TRBD1 (6 bases). V lost 8 bases, J lost 9 bases, and 17 bases lay in between. The CDR3 sequence is 11 residues long. The germline CDR1 and CDR2 sequences are SQVTM and ANQGSEA. CDR3 amino acids: CSYRVLGVQYF. The DNA of the CDR3 is TGCAGCTACAGGGTACTGGGAGTGCAGTACTTC.

The chain combines TRBV6-1 with TRBJ2-2; D is undetermined. V was clipped by 2 bases and J by 0 bases, with 13 bases between them. The CDR3 consists of 17 residues. In germline, CDR1 is MNHNS, CDR2 SASEGT. The CDR3 nucleotides read TGTGCCAGCAGTGAACCCTTTTGGCGAACGAACACCGGGGAGCTGTTTTTT. Its protein product is CASSEPFWRTNTGELFF.

This clonotype was seen a few times. This rearrangement joins TRBV6-1 to TRBJ2-6; a weak D match, TRBD2 (6 bases). The CDR3 runs to 14 residues. With 8 bases removed from V and 1 base from J, the gap between germline ends came to 9 bases. CDR1 MNHNS and CDR2 SASEGT come from the germline V gene. The CDR3 bases are TGTGCCAGCGGGAGGTCATCTGGGGCCAACGTCCTGACTTTC. Translating it yields CASGRSSGANVLTF.

V usage is TRBV6-5 and J usage is TRBJ1-1; D is possibly TRBD1 (6 bases). The V gene lost 2 bases and the J gene lost 5 bases, with 12 bases spanning the gap. From germline, CDR1 is MNHEY and CDR2 SVGAGI. The CDR3 has 14 amino acids. The CDR3 DNA is TGTGCCAGCAGTTACGGACAGTCGGGGACTGAAGCTTTCTTT. As protein: CASSYGQSGTEAFF.

This clonotype was seen once. This chain uses TRBV28 with TRBJ2-1, with D unresolved. This CDR3 is 14 amino acids long. Germline CDR1 MDHEN, CDR2 SYDVKM. The germline V and J ends were trimmed by 3 bases and 9 bases, with 15 bases remaining between them. The CDR3 DNA is TGTGCCAGCAGTTTTAACTTAGAGGAGACTGAGCAGTTCTTC. It codes for CASSFNLEETEQFF.

This clonotype was counted between two and nine times. This chain links TRBV6-6 with TRBJ2-1; D may be TRBD1 (6 bases). CDR1 and CDR2 from the germline V gene are MNHNY and SVGAGI (reference sequence). This CDR3 has 14 residues. V lost 2 bases, J lost 4 bases, and 9 bases lay in between. CDR3 bases: TGTGCCAGCAGTTACACAGGGTCATACAATGAGCAGTTCTTC. This gives the protein CASSYTGSYNEQFF.

V and J are TRBV29-1 and TRBJ1-2; no definite D call. Germline V gives CDR1 SQVTM, CDR2 ANQGSEA. Trimming pared 4 bases from V and 2 bases from J, leaving 11 bases between. The CDR3 is made up of 13 amino acids. The CDR3 sequence is CSVAEEGNYGYTF. CDR3 nucleotide sequence: TGCAGCGTTGCTGAGGAAGGGAACTATGGCTACACCTTC. Using reference TRBV29-1 and TRBJ1-2 for the parts outside the CDR3, the full variable domain is SAVISQKPSRDICQRGTSLTIQCQVDSQVTMMFWYRQQPGQSLTLIATANQGSEATYESGFVIDKFPISRPNLTFSTLTVSNMSPEDSSIYLCSVAEEGNYGYTFGSGTRLTVV.

The chain couples TRBV10-3 to TRBJ2-7, with D perhaps given as TRBD1 or TRBD2 (6 bases each). Germline V gives CDR1 ENHRY, CDR2 SYGVKD. V was trimmed by 2 bases and J by 3 bases, leaving 11 bases between them. The CDR3 length is 14 residues. DNA for the CDR3: TGTGCCATCAGTGAGGATGAGGGGGGCTACGAGCAGTACTTC. It is translated as CAISEDEGGYEQYF.

V gene TRBV4-1 combines with J gene TRBJ1-1; D is undetermined. From germline, CDR1 is MGHRA and CDR2 YSYEKL. This CDR3 is 15 amino acids long. V was clipped by 5 bases and J by 7 bases, with 20 bases between them. CDR3 in amino acids: CASSSSALVSGEAFF. The DNA of the CDR3 is TGCGCCAGCAGCTCAAGCGCTTTGGTGAGCGGTGAAGCTTTCTTT.

This chain uses TRBV11-2 with TRBJ1-2, with unresolved D. The CDR3 is 14 amino acids. V lost 2 bases and J 0 bases, leaving 7 bases between the germline ends. Germline values: CDR1 SGHAT, CDR2 FQNNGV. In DNA, the CDR3 is TGTGCCAGCAGCTTATTCGGAACTAACTATGGCTACACCTTC. It encodes CASSLFGTNYGYTF. The entire variable domain, with the rest obtained from reference TRBV11-2 and TRBJ1-2, is as follows: EAGVAQSPRYKIIEKRQSVAFWCNPISGHATLYWYQQILGQGPKLLIQFQNNGVVDDSQLPKDRFSAERLKGVDSTLKIQPAKLEDSAVYLCASSLFGTNYGYTFGSGTRLTVV.

The chain combines TRBV27 with TRBJ2-5; either TRBD1 or TRBD2 may supply D (5 bases each). CDR1 and CDR2 from the germline V gene are MNHEY and SMNVEV (reference sequence). V was cut by 7 bases and J by 5 bases, with 14 bases left in between. CDR3 length: 13 amino acids. The CDR3 is CASTGTPGETQYF. The CDR3 coding sequence is TGTGCCAGCACCGGGACCCCTGGGGAGACCCAGTACTTC.

The chain uses TRBV6-5 and TRBJ1-6, with D unresolved. Trimming removed 2 bases from V and 8 bases from J, with 16 bases in between. The germline V gene encodes CDR1 MNHEY and CDR2 SVGAGI. This CDR3 has 16 amino acids. CDR3 residues: CASSYDDPVVDSPLHF. The CDR3 bases are TGTGCCAGCAGTTACGACGACCCGGTAGTGGATTCACCCCTCCACTTT.

The CDR3 is CSAPGGGSHGYTF. For the CDR3, the DNA is TGCAGTGCCCCGGGAGGAGGGTCTCATGGCTACACCTTC. The genes are TRBV20-1 and TRBJ1-2; D gene uncertain. The CDR3 is 13 amino acids. Trimming cost V 6 bases and J 6 bases, with 17 bases left between them. CDR1 DFQATT and CDR2 SNEGSKA come from the germline V gene (reference sequence).

The chain has TRBV19 and TRBJ1-5; TRBD1 might be the D (5 bases). The germline CDR1 and CDR2 sequences are LNHDA and SQIVND (reference sequence). This CDR3 contains 13 residues. The DNA for the CDR3 is TGTGCGGCGGGGCAGGATAGCAATCAGCCCCAGCATTTT. This translates into CAAGQDSNQPQHF.

The chain recombines TRBV6-2 or TRBV6-3 with TRBJ1-1, with 9 bases identical to TRBD1. CDR3 length: 16 amino acids. V lost 2 bases to trimming and J lost 4 bases; unmatched junction nucleotides: 8. Per the germline V gene, CDR1 is MNHEY and CDR2 is SVGEGT. This CDR3 is CASSYNPGTGITEAFF. CDR3 DNA sequence: TGTGCCAGCAGTTACAATCCCGGGACAGGGATCACTGAAGCTTTCTTT.

The chain combines TRBV3-1 with TRBJ1-2; D is unresolved. CDR3 length equals 17 residues. Per germline, CDR1 LGHDT and CDR2 YNNKEL (reference sequence). With 0 bases removed from V and 3 bases from J, the gap between germline ends came to 17 bases. The CDR3 protein is CASSQDIIGKPYYGYTF. The CDR3 DNA reads as TGTGCCAGCAGCCAAGATATAATCGGGAAGCCTTACTATGGCTACACCTTC.

This sequence joins TRBV5-1 and TRBJ1-3, with 8 bases matching TRBD1. Per the germline V gene, CDR1 is SGHRS and CDR2 is YFSETQ. The CDR3 runs to 18 residues. V lost 8 bases to trimming and J lost 0 bases; unmatched junction nucleotides: 16. The CDR3 loop is CASGTGTGNLVSGNTIYF. The CDR3 DNA reads as TGCGCCAGTGGGACCGGGACAGGCAACCTCGTCTCTGGAAACACCATATATTTT.

The chain is built from TRBV6-5 and TRBJ2-7; 9 positions agree with TRBD1. This CDR3 region has 16 residues. The J segment lost 5 bases and the V segment lost 6 bases, leaving 14 bases of the junction unmatched. Germline CDR1 reads MNHEY; CDR2 reads SVGAGI. The CDR3 DNA sequence: TGTGCCAGCAGCTTACTCGCGGGACAGGGTAATGACGAGCAGTACTTC. Its protein product is CASSLLAGQGNDEQYF.

This sequence joins TRBV27 and TRBJ2-7; D perhaps matches TRBD2 (6 bases). The V and J ends lost 6 bases and 4 bases respectively, with 16 bases between them. The CDR3 spans 14 residues. Germline CDR1 and CDR2: MNHEY and SMNVEV (reference sequence). In DNA, the CDR3 is TGTGCCAGCAGCAATCGGGCGGGATTTTACGAGCAGTACTTC. Translating gives CASSNRAGFYEQYF.

The chain has TRBV4-1 and TRBJ2-2; TRBD1 might be the D (5 bases). This CDR3 spans 15 amino acids. Germline V CDR1 and CDR2: MGHRA, YSYEKL. Between the trimmed V and J ends, which lost 1 base and 3 bases, there was a span of 9 bases. For the CDR3, the DNA is TGCGCCAGCAGCCAAGTTGTAGGGGACACCGGGGAGCTGTTTTTT. It codes for CASSQVVGDTGELFF.

This clonotype is a singleton in its sample. The J gene is TRBJ2-6, the V gene TRBV2; D might be TRBD1 (5 bases). Germline CDR1 SNHLY, CDR2 FYNNEI. V was shortened by 7 bases and J by 0 bases, with 10 bases between the two germline ends. The CDR3 is 15 amino acids. The CDR3 nucleotides read TGTGCCAGCAAGCAGGGTCGCTCTGGGGCCAACGTCCTGACTTTC. The encoded protein is CASKQGRSGANVLTF.